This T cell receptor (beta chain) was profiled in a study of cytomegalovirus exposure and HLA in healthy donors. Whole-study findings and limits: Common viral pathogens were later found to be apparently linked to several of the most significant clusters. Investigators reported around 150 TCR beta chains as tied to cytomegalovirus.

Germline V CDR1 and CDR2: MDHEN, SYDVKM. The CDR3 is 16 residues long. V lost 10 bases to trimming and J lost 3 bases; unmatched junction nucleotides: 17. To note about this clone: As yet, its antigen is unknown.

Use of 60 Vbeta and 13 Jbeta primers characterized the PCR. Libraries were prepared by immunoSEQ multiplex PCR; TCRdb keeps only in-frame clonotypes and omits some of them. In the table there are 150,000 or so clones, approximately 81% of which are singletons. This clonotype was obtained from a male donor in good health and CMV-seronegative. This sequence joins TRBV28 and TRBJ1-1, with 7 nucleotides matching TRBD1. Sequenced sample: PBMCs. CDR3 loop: CATLKRPRGRDTEAFF. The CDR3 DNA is TGTGCCACCCTCAAACGCCCTAGGGGGCGAGACACTGAAGCTTTCTTT.